This entry lists 10 T cell receptor beta chains sequenced from one sample in a study of CD8+CD57+ T cells in acquired aplastic anemia. Using genomic DNA as the template, TCR beta VDJ and CDR3 profiling was carried out. TCRdb called the reads again in MiXCR, with one record for every CDR3 protein. Here the sample spans 250,000 to 350,000 distinct CDR3 sequences, 45% to 65% being singletons. The sample was sorted CD4+, CD8+, or CD8+CD57+ T cells (not recorded which) from PBMCs. The receptors stem from a human donor with severe aplastic anemia or a healthy control (not recorded which).

V and J are TRBV20-1 and TRBJ2-7; the D gene is possibly TRBD1 (6 bases). Per germline, CDR1 DFQATT and CDR2 SNEGSKA (reference sequence). This CDR3 region has 14 residues. Trimming cost V 6 bases and J 0 bases, with 15 bases left between them. The CDR3 region is CSAKRGSSSYEQYF. The CDR3, as DNA: TGCAGTGCCAAAAGGGGGTCTTCCTCCTACGAGCAGTACTTC.

This clonotype was detected many times. The junction does not match germline at one end; this may be a read error. The rearrangement joins TRBV5-1 to TRBJ2-7, with 13 bases aligning to TRBD2. CDR1 SGHRS and CDR2 YFSETQ come from the germline V gene. The CDR3 consists of 15 residues. The CDR3 sequence is CASSSGLAGSYEQYF. CDR3 sequence (DNA): TGTGCCAGCAGTTCGGGACTAGCGGGGAGCTACGAGCAGTACTTC.

The gene calls are TRBV6-6 and TRBJ2-5; weak D call: TRBD2 (7 bases). This CDR3 region has 13 residues. Germline CDR1 and CDR2: MNHNY and SVGAGI (reference sequence). V lost 7 bases and J lost 4, with 13 bases in between. The chain's CDR3 is CASIRGGRETQYF. For the CDR3, the DNA is TGTGCCAGCATTAGGGGGGGGCGAGAGACCCAGTACTTC.

The J gene is TRBJ1-2, the V gene TRBV7-3; D perhaps matches TRBD1 (5 bases). The germline CDR1 and CDR2 sequences are SGHTA and FQGTGA. V was clipped by 10 bases and J by 8 bases, with 14 bases between them. This CDR3 spans 11 amino acids. Written as DNA, the CDR3 is TGTGCCACCTCGGGGGACGTGGGCTACACCTTC. The encoded protein is CATSGDVGYTF.

This sequence joins TRBV24-1 and TRBJ1-1; D is undetermined. Trimming shortened V by 8 bases and J by 11 bases, and 14 bases separated the two germline ends. This CDR3 region has 11 residues. Looked up from germline, CDR1 is KGHDR and CDR2 is SFDVKD. CDR3 bases: TGTGCCACCACCCACGGTGGGAGGGCTTTCTTT. It codes for CATTHGGRAFF.

This clonotype has ten or more counts. CDR3 bases: TGCGCCAGCAGCTTGGTAGCGGGGAGGACTTTGAATAGTGTGAACTACGAGCAGTACTTC. This sequence encodes CASSLVAGRTLNSVNYEQYF. The chain carries TRBV5-1 and TRBJ2-7, with 8 nucleotides matching TRBD2. CDR1 and CDR2 (germline): SGHRS, YFSETQ. This CDR3 region has 20 residues. Trimming took 0 bases from V and 3 from J; bases not matched to a gene: 20. The variable domain in full, completed from reference TRBV5-1 and TRBJ2-7, reads KAGVTQTPRYLIKTRGQQVTLSCSPISGHRSVSWYQQTPGQGLQFLFEYFSETQRNKGNFPGRFSGRQFSNSRSEMNVSTLELGDSALYLCASSLVAGRTLNSVNYEQYFGPGTRLTVT.

V gene TRBV10-3 combines with J gene TRBJ2-3; no clear D gene. This CDR3 spans 15 amino acids. CDR1 and CDR2 from the germline V gene are ENHRY and SYGVKD. V lost 2 bases to trimming and J lost 0 bases, with 9 bases between them. The CDR3, as DNA: TGTGCCATCAGTGAGCCGAGAACTAGCACAGATACGCAGTATTTT. Amino acid sequence: CAISEPRTSTDTQYF.

This clonotype occurred a few times. The chain couples TRBV20-1 to TRBJ1-1; D is uncertain. The CDR3 contains 12 residues. Trimming shortened V by 6 bases and J by 1 base, and 9 bases separated the two germline ends. Germline CDR1 and CDR2: DFQATT and SNEGSKA (reference sequence). CDR3: CSAPVENTEAFF. CDR3 DNA: TGCAGTGCCCCCGTTGAGAACACTGAAGCTTTCTTT.

This clonotype was observed many times. This chain uses TRBV5-1 with TRBJ1-3; TRBD1 is a possible D gene (6 bases). Trimming pared 0 bases from V and 3 bases from J, leaving 13 bases between. Germline assignment: CDR1 SGHRS and CDR2 YFSETQ. This CDR3 contains 16 residues. CDR3 bases: TGCGCCAGCAGCTTGGTGGGGGGCGCGGATGGAAACACCATATATTTT. Translating gives CASSLVGGADGNTIYF. The full variable domain, rest sourced from reference TRBV5-1 and TRBJ1-3, is KAGVTQTPRYLIKTRGQQVTLSCSPISGHRSVSWYQQTPGQGLQFLFEYFSETQRNKGNFPGRFSGRQFSNSRSEMNVSTLELGDSALYLCASSLVGGADGNTIYFGEGSWLTVV.

A remark on this clonotype: The junction differs from germline at one of its ends, possibly a read error. The chain links TRBV13 to TRBJ1-1; the D gene is possibly TRBD1 (6 bases). Germline assignment: CDR1 PRHDT and CDR2 FYEKMQ (reference sequence). The CDR3 has 18 residues. CDR3 region: CASSPIPGGVRGNTEAFF. The CDR3 region has the DNA TGTGCCAGCAGCCCTATCCCTGGAGGGGTGAGGGGGAACACTGAAGCCTTCTTT.